A selection of T cell receptor beta chains follows, all from one sample in a study of vaccination effects on CD4 cells after COVID-19. Sequenced by immunoSEQ multiplex PCR; TCRdb stores in-frame clones only, minus some. The sample includes some 20,000 clones, less than 85% of them seen just once. Their antigen targets remain unknown. The sequenced sample was CD4+ T cells from PBMCs cultured with HCoV-229E spike peptides, obtained before COVID-19 vaccination. The receptors originated from a human donor who received a COVID-19 vaccine. CDR3s leave out the opening cysteine and the closing phenylalanine or tryptophan. D genes are given only for firm matches.

j_call,d_call,v_call,cdr3_aa
TRBJ1-5,TRBD1,TRBV15,ATSWGQLSNQPQH
TRBJ2-7,.,TRBV27,ASKSPGSVRIEQY
TRBJ1-2,.,TRBV4-1,ASSQEVTEVYGYT
TRBJ2-7,TRBD2,TRBV14,ASSQNSGGEQY
TRBJ2-1,.,TRBV2,ASSIASYNEQF
TRBJ1-2,.,TRBV28,ASSLGSGDVGYGYT
TRBJ1-2,TRBD1,TRBV4-2,ASSQGPRQGPLSSYGYT
TRBJ2-2,.,TRBV11-2,ASSPDTGELF
TRBJ2-7,.,TRBV14,ASSFTRQALTSSYEQY
TRBJ2-1,.,TRBV11-2,ASTLQSSYNEQF
TRBJ2-2,.,TRBV5-1,ASSLLLNTGELF
TRBJ2-1,.,TRBV20-1,SASRGDNEQF
TRBJ1-4,TRBD1,TRBV5-1,ASSPLGTGYEKLF
TRBJ2-2,TRBD1,TRBV7-9,ASSQQTGLSTGELF
TRBJ1-5,TRBD1,TRBV5-1,ASSLGQGGNQPQH
TRBJ1-1,.,TRBV5-1,ASSPSGPRGNTEAF
TRBJ2-7,.,TRBV4-2,ASSQQTYEQY
TRBJ2-7,TRBD2,TRBV11-2,ASSQGLAEAYEQY
TRBJ2-7,.,TRBV19,ASSSRGTSYEQY
TRBJ1-2,.,TRBV4-1,ASSQPLRSGGYT
TRBJ2-1,.,TRBV11-2,ASSLGEQF
TRBJ1-4,.,TRBV5-1,ASSEVTGSEEKLF
TRBJ1-2,.,TRBV5-1,ASSYQGDYGYT
TRBJ1-1,.,TRBV6-1,ASSEGPLNTEAF
TRBJ2-7,TRBD2,TRBV6-4,ASSDGTSGSYEQY
TRBJ2-1,TRBD2,TRBV5-4,ASSSGGGTNEQF
TRBJ1-4,.,TRBV5-6,ASSFLRLGANEKLF
TRBJ2-1,.,TRBV13,ASSLVSSPSSYNEQF
TRBJ2-7,.,TRBV5-1,ASRPRGNSYEQY
TRBJ1-5,.,TRBV12-2,ASRLAWWGEKGDSNQPQH
TRBJ2-7,.,TRBV14,ASSQDLSSEQY
TRBJ2-3,.,TRBV6-5,ASSYSGRYTDTQY
TRBJ2-1,.,TRBV20-1,SGGQNNEQF
TRBJ2-6,TRBD1,TRBV15,ASRDSLSGANVLT
TRBJ1-5,.,TRBV7-9,ASARTGDLSNQPQH
TRBJ2-1,.,TRBV2,ASSDFGRTSYNEQF
TRBJ1-1,.,TRBV7-9,ASSQPGTEAF
TRBJ2-5,.,TRBV5-1,ASSTSAGVETQY
TRBJ2-1,.,TRBV18,ASSLTGEQF
TRBJ1-2,TRBD1,TRBV27,ASSRQGNYGYT
TRBJ1-5,TRBD1,TRBV30,AWEGTGGRNQPQH
TRBJ2-1,.,TRBV10-3,AISEDRGEQF
TRBJ1-5,TRBD1,TRBV4-1,ASSQGGRGLGYSNQPQH
TRBJ2-1,TRBD2,TRBV29-1,SVEEVAGGPPQF
TRBJ1-3,.,TRBV5-5,ASSLVMGGSSGNTIY
TRBJ1-2,.,TRBV6-4,ASSEGANYGYT
TRBJ2-2,.,TRBV2,ASSPTSITGELF
TRBJ2-1,TRBD2,TRBV19,ASSIEAGTSGLNEQF
TRBJ1-1,TRBD1,TRBV27,ASSDGTGIQAF
TRBJ2-2,.,TRBV29-1,SAEKSGAGELF
TRBJ2-3,.,TRBV3-1/TRBV3-2,ASSQGGRMWENTQY
TRBJ2-6,.,TRBV6-4,ASRLRTGLGFMT
TRBJ2-2,TRBD2,TRBV11-2,ASSWQRTSGTNTGELF
TRBJ2-7,TRBD1,TRBV3-1/TRBV3-2,ASSQASGTGFAYEQY
TRBJ1-5,.,TRBV30,AWRPTGGSNQPQH
TRBJ2-7,.,TRBV6-5,ASTLGLAYEQY
TRBJ1-5,.,TRBV27,ASSLGRGDQPQH
TRBJ1-3,TRBD1,TRBV29-1,SATGTYSGNTIY
TRBJ1-5,.,TRBV5-1,ASRSTTGEGIPQH
TRBJ2-2,TRBD2,TRBV9,ASRPGLAGKFGELF